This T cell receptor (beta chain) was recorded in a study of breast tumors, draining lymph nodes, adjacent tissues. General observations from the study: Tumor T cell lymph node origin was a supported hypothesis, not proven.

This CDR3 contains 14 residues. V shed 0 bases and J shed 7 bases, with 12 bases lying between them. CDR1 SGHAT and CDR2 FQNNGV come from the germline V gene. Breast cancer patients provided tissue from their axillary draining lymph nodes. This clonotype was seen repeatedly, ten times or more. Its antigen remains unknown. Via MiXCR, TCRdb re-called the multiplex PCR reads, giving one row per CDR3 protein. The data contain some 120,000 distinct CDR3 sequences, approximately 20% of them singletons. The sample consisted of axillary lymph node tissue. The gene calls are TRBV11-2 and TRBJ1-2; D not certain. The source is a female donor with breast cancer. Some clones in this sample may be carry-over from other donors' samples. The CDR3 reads CASSLEGRVAGYTF. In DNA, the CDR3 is TGTGCCAGCAGCTTAGAGGGTAGGGTTGCTGGCTACACCTTC.